The clone carrying this TCR beta chain has a handful of counts. V lost 0 bases, J lost 7 bases, and 20 bases lay in between. The CDR3 spans 18 residues. Per germline, CDR1 SGHKS and CDR2 YYEKEE (reference sequence). The source of the sample is a study of blood T cell repertoires in COVID-19. Per the authors' pipeline: It was from reference gene primer amplification that nucleated cell counts were estimated. Repertoires were generated with immunoSEQ multiplex PCR, while TCRdb's copy carries only in-frame clones and drops some. D and trimming come from the DNA, and the V and J calls and clone size come from that table. The sample has 45,000 to 60,000 clones, approximately 88% seen once.

The sample taken for sequencing was peripheral blood. This chain connects TRBV5-5 to TRBJ1-6, with D possibly matching TRBD1 (6 bases). This clonotype originated in a man aged 50 to 60 with acute or convalescent COVID-19. DNA of the CDR3: TGTGCCAGCAGCTTGGAGGTTGCCAGGGGACGGTTCAATTCACCCCTCCACTTT. Translation: CASSLEVARGRFNSPLHF. Using reference TRBV5-5 and TRBJ1-6 for the parts outside the CDR3, the full variable domain is DAGVTQSPTHLIKTRGQQVTLRCSPISGHKSVSWYQQVLGQGPQFIFQYYEKEERGRGNFPDRFSARQFPNYSSELNVNALLLGDSALYLCASSLEVARGRFNSPLHFGNGTRLTVT.